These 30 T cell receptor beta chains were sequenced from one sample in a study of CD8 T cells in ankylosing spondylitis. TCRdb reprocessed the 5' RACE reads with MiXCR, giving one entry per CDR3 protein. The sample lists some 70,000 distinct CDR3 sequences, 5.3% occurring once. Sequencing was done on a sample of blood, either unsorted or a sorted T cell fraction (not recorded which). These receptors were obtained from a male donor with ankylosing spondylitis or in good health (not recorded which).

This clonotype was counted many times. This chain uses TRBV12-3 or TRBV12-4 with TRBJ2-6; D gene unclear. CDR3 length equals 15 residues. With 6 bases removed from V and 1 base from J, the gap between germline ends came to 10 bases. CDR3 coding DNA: TGTGCCAGCAGCCGACAAATTTCTGGGGCCAACGTCCTGACTTTC. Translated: CASSRQISGANVLTF.

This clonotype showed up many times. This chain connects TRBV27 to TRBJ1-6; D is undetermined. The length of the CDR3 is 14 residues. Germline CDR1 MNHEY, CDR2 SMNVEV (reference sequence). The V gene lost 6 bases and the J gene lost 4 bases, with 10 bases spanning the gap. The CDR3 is CASSPTAYNSPLHF. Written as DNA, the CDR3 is TGTGCCAGCAGCCCGACGGCGTATAATTCACCCCTCCACTTT.

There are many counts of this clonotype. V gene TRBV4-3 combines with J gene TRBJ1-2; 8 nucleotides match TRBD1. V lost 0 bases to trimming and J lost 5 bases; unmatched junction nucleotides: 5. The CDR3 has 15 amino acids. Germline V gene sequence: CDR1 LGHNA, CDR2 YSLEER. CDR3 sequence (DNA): TGCGCCAGCAGCCAAGAGCGGACAGGGATATATGGCTACACCTTC. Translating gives CASSQERTGIYGYTF.

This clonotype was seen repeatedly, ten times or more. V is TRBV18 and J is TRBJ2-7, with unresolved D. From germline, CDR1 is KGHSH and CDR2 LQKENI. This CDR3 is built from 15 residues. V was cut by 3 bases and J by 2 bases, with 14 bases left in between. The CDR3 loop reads CASSPARLGTYEQYF. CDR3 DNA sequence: TGTGCCAGCTCACCCGCCCGACTGGGTACCTACGAGCAGTACTTC.

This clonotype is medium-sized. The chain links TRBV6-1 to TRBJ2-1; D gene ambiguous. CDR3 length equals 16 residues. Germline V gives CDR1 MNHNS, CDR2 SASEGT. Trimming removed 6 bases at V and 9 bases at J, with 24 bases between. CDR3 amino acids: CASRAQTTSIRSEQFF. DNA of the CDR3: TGTGCCAGCAGGGCCCAAACAACGTCGATCCGGAGTGAGCAGTTCTTC.

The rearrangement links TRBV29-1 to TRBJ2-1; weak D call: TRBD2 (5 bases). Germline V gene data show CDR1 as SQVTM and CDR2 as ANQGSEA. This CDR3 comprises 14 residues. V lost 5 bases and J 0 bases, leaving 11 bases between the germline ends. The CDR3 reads CSVSEGSSYNEQFF. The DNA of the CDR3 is TGCAGCGTTTCAGAGGGCAGCTCCTACAATGAGCAGTTCTTC.

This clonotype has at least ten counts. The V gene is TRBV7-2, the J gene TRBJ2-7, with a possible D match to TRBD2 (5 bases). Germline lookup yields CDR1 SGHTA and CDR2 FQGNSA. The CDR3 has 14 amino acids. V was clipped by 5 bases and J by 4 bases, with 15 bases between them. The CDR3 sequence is CASSPGLAWYEQYF. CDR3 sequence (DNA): TGTGCCAGCAGCCCCGGGCTAGCTTGGTACGAGCAGTACTTC.

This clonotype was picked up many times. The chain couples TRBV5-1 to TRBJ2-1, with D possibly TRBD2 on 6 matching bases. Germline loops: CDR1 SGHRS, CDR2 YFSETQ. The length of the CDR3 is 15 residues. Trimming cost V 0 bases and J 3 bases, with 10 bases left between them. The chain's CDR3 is CASSLDGGSYNEQFF. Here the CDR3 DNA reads TGCGCCAGCAGCTTGGACGGGGGAAGCTACAATGAGCAGTTCTTC.

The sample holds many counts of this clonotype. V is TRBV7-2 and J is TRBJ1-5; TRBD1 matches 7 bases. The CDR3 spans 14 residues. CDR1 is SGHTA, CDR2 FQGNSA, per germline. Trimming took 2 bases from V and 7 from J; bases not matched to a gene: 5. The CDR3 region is CASSLNPGGQPQHF. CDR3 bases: TGTGCCAGCAGCTTAAACCCAGGGGGGCAGCCCCAGCATTTT.

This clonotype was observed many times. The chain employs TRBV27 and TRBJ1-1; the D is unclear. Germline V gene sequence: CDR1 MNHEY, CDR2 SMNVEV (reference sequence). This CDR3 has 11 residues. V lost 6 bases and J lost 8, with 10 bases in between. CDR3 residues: CASSLLGEAFF. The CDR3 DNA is TGTGCCAGCAGCCTCCTAGGAGAAGCTTTCTTT.

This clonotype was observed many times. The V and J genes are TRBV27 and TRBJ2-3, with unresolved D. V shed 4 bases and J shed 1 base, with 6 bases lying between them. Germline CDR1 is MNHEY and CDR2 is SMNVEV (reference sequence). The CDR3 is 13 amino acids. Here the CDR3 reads CASSSTRTDTQYF. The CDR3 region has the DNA TGTGCCAGCAGTTCCACTCGCACAGATACGCAGTATTTT.

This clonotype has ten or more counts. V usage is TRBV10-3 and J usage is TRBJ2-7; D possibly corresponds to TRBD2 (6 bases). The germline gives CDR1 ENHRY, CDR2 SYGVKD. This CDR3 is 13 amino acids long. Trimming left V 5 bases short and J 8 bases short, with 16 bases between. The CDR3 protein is CAISISRDDKQYF. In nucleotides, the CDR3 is TGTGCCATCAGTATATCGCGGGATGACAAGCAGTACTTC.

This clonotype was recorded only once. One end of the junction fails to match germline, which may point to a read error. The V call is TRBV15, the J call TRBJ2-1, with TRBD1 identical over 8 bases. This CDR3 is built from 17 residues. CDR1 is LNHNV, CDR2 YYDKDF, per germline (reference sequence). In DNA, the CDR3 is TGTGCCACCACGGTCGACAGGGGTCTTAGCTCCTACAATGAACAGTTCTTC. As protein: CATTVDRGLSSYNEQFF. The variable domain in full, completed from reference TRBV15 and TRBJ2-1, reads DAMVIQNPRYQVTQFGKPVTLSCSQTLNHNVMYWYQQKSSQAPKLLFHYYDKDFNNEADTPDNFQSRRPNTSFCFLDIRSPGLGDTAMYLCATTVDRGLSSYNEQFFGPGTRLTVL.

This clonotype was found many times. This CDR3 reads CSAQNTGELFF. The CDR3 DNA is TGCAGCGCCCAAAACACCGGGGAGCTGTTTTTT. The gene calls are TRBV29-1 and TRBJ2-2; no reliable D call. There are 11 residues in the CDR3. Germline CDR1 and CDR2: SQVTM and ANQGSEA. V lost 7 bases and J lost 2, with 5 bases in between.

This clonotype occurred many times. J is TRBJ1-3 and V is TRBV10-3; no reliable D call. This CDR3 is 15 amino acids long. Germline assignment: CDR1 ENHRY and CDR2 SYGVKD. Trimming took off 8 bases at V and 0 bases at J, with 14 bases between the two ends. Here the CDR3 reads CAIGANANSGNTIYF. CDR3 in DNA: TGTGCCATCGGAGCGAATGCGAACTCTGGAAACACCATATATTTT.

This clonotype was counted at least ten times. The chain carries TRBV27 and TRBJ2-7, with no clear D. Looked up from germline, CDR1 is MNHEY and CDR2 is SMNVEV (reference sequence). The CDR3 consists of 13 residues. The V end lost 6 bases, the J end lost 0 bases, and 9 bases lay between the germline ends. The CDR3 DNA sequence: TGTGCCAGCAGACAGATTAACTCCTACGAGCAGTACTTC. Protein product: CASRQINSYEQYF.

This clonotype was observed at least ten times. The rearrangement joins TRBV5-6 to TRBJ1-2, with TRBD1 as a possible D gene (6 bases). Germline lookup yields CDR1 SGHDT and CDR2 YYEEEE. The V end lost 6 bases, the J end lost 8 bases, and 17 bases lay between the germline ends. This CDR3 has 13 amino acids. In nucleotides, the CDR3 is TGTGCCAGCACCCTAACAGGGATCGACGGCTACACCTTC. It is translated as CASTLTGIDGYTF.

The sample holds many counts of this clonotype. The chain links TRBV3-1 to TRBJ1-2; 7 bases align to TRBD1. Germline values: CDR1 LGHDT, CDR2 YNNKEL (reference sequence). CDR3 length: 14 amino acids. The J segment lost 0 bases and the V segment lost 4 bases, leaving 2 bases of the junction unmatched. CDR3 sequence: CASSPGTANYGYTF. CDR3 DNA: TGTGCCAGCAGCCCCGGGACAGCTAACTATGGCTACACCTTC.

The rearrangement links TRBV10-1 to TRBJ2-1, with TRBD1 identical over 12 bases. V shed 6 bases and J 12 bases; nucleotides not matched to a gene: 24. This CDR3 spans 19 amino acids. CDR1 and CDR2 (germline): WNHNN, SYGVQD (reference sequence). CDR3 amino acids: CASSGLGQGALGPRLGQFF. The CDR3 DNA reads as TGCGCCAGCAGCGGCCTGGGACAGGGGGCCCTAGGTCCGAGGCTTGGGCAGTTCTTC.

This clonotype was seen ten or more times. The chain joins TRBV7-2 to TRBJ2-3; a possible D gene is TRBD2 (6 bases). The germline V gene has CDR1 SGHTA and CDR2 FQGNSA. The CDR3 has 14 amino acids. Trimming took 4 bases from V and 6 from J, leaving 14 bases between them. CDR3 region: CASSSLGRTDTQYF. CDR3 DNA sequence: TGTGCCAGCAGCTCTCTCGGGAGAACGGATACGCAGTATTTT.

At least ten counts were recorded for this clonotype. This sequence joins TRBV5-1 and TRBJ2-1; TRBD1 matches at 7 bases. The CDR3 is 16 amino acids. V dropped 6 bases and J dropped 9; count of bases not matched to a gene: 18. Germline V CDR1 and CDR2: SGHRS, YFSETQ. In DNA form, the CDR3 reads TGCGCCAGCACCCCCCTGTTGACAGGGAGCGGTAGTGAGCAGTTCTTC. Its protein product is CASTPLLTGSGSEQFF.

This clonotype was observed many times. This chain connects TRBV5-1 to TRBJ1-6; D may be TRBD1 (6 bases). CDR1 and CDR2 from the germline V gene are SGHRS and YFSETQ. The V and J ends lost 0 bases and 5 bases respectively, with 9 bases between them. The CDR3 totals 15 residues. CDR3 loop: CASSLEGQNNSPLHF. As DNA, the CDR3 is TGCGCCAGCAGCTTGGAAGGACAGAATAATTCACCCCTCCACTTT.

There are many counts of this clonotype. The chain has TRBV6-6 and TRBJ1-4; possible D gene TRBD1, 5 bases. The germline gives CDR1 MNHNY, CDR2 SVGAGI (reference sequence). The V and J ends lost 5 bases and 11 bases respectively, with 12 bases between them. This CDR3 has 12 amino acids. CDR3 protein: CASSGRAGKLFF. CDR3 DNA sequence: TGTGCCAGCAGTGGCAGGGCGGGGAAACTGTTTTTT.

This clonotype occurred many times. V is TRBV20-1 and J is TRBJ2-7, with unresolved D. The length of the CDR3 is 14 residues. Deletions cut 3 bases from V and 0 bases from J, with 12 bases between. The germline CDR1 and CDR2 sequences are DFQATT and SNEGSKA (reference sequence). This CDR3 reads CSASGGRRSYEQYF. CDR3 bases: TGCAGTGCTAGTGGTGGCAGGCGCTCCTACGAGCAGTACTTC.

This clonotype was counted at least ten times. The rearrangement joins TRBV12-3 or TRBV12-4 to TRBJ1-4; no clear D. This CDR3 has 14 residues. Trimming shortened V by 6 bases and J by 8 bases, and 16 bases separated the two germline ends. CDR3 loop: CASRSQGIGEKLFF. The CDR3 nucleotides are TGTGCCAGCAGGTCTCAAGGGATCGGGGAAAAACTGTTTTTT.

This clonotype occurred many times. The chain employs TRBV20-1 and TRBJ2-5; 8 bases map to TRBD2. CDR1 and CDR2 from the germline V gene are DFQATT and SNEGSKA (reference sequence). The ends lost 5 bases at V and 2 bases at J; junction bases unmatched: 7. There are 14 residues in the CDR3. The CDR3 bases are TGCAGTGCTCATCTCGGGGGGGCACAAGAGACCCAGTACTTC. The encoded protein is CSAHLGGAQETQYF.

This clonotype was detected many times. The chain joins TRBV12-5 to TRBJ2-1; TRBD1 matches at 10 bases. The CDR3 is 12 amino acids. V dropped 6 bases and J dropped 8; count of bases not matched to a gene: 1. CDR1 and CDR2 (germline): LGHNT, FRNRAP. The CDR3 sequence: CASGTGGHEQFF. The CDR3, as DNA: TGTGCTAGTGGGACAGGGGGCCATGAGCAGTTCTTC.

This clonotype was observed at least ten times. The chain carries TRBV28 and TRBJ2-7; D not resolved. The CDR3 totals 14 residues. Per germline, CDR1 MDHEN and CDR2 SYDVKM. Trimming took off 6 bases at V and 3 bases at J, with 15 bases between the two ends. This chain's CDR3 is CASSLLNSIYEQYF. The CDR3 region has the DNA TGTGCCAGCAGCCTCCTTAATTCTATCTACGAGCAGTACTTC.

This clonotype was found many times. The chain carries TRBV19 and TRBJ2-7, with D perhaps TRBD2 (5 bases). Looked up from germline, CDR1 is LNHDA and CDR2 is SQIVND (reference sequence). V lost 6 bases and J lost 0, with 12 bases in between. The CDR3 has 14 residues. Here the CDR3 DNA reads TGTGCCAGTAGAGACTACGGGGACTCCTACGAGCAGTACTTC. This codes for CASRDYGDSYEQYF.

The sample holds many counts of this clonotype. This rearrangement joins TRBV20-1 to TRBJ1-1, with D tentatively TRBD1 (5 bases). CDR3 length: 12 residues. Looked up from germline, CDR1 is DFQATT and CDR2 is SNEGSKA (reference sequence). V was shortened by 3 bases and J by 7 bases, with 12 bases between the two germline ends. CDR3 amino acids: CSARGGSGEAFF. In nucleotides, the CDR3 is TGCAGTGCTAGGGGGGGATCGGGTGAAGCTTTCTTT.